A single sample is the source of the 25 T cell receptor beta chains below, sequenced in a study of glioma-infiltrating T cells after dendritic cell vaccination. Time point specified: after dendritic cell vaccination, including at tumor progression/relapse. Method: immunoSEQ multiplex PCR; TCRdb's copy keeps in-frame clones and lacks some. Found here are tens of thousands of clones, about 81% of them singletons; the top ten hold 2% to 2.5%. The starting material was blood, obtained after dendritic cell vaccination. Receptor source: a human donor with glioblastoma.

This clone has only a few counts. The chain links TRBV5-1 to TRBJ1-1; D call uncertain. Trimming stripped 0 bases from V and 4 bases from J, with 13 bases between. In germline, CDR1 is SGHRS, CDR2 YFSETQ. The CDR3 contains 15 residues. CDR3 loop: CASSLVIAVGTEAFF. The CDR3 DNA follows: TGCGCCAGCAGCTTGGTAATCGCGGTAGGCACTGAAGCTTTCTTT.

V and J are TRBV6-1 and TRBJ1-3; TRBD1 agrees at 7 bases. The CDR3 sequence is 17 residues long. From germline, CDR1 is MNHNS and CDR2 SASEGT. The J segment lost 1 base and the V segment lost 0 bases, leaving 6 bases of the junction unmatched. The CDR3 reads CASSEAAGGYSGNTIYF. The CDR3 bases are TGTGCCAGCAGTGAAGCCGCAGGGGGTTATTCTGGAAACACCATATATTTT.

The chain combines TRBV10-3 with TRBJ2-5; D is perhaps TRBD2 (6 bases). The CDR3 length is 14 residues. V lost 4 bases, J lost 4 bases, and 13 bases lay in between. Germline V gives CDR1 ENHRY, CDR2 SYGVKD. The CDR3 bases are TGTGCCATCAGTGCTGGTACCGGGGGAGAGACCCAGTACTTC. Its translation: CAISAGTGGETQYF.

The rearrangement joins TRBV6-6 to TRBJ2-5; TRBD1 aligns across 10 bases. Germline assignment: CDR1 MNHNY and CDR2 SVGAGI (reference sequence). The CDR3 is 16 amino acids. Trimming took 5 bases from V and 2 from J; bases not matched to a gene: 8. This CDR3 reads CASSRASGQGQETQYF. As DNA, the CDR3 is TGTGCCAGCAGTCGCGCCTCGGGACAGGGGCAAGAGACCCAGTACTTC.

This rearrangement joins TRBV5-4 to TRBJ2-2; 7 positions agree with TRBD2. The J segment lost 4 bases and the V segment lost 3 bases, leaving 6 bases of the junction unmatched. Germline CDR1 reads SGHNT; CDR2 reads YYREEE (reference sequence). The CDR3 covers 15 residues. The CDR3 protein is CASSSLAGSTGELFF. CDR3 nucleotide sequence: TGTGCCAGCAGCTCCTTAGCGGGCAGCACCGGGGAGCTGTTTTTT.

The V and J genes are TRBV14 and TRBJ2-7; 8 bases align to TRBD2. Germline lookup yields CDR1 SGHDN and CDR2 FVKESK. Losses at the gene ends were 4 bases for V and 6 bases for J; bases not matched to a gene: 14. The CDR3 runs 16 residues. The CDR3 protein is CASSLLPGLAVSEQYV. The CDR3 bases are TGTGCCAGCAGCCTACTGCCCGGACTAGCCGTCAGCGAGCAGTACGTC.

This clone has a handful of counts. V and J are TRBV7-2 and TRBJ2-7, with 11 bases fitting TRBD1. Germline V lookup: CDR1 SGHTA, CDR2 FQGNSA. CDR3 length: 13 amino acids. V was pared by 8 bases and J by 7 bases, with 7 bases of the junction left unmatched. This chain's CDR3 is CASGGTGGREQYF. DNA for the CDR3: TGTGCCAGCGGCGGGACAGGGGGACGAGAGCAGTACTTC.

The V gene is TRBV5-6, the J gene TRBJ2-7; 9 nucleotides match TRBD1. CDR1 SGHDT and CDR2 YYEEEE come from the germline V gene. The CDR3 extends over 14 amino acids. Trimming cost V 0 bases and J 7 bases; bases outside gene matches: 5. The CDR3 DNA is TGTGCCAGCAGCTTGGACAGGGGGCTTAGAGAGCAGTACGTC. Amino acids: CASSLDRGLREQYV.

This chain links TRBV5-4 with TRBJ2-7; 9 bases line up with TRBD1. V was pared by 3 bases and J by 1 base, with 5 bases of the junction left unmatched. The CDR3 contains 15 residues. Germline values: CDR1 SGHNT, CDR2 YYREEE (reference sequence). CDR3 residues: CASSSRGQGSYEQYF. DNA for the CDR3: TGTGCCAGCAGCTCTAGGGGACAGGGATCCTACGAGCAGTACTTC.

The CDR3 bases are TGTGCCAGCAGCCTGACAGGCAAAGGAACCCAAGAGACCCAGTACTTC. Residues: CASSLTGKGTQETQYF. The J gene is TRBJ2-5, the V gene TRBV7-8; a weak D match, TRBD1 (6 bases). Germline CDR1 is SGHVS and CDR2 is FQNEAQ. V dropped 5 bases and J dropped 1 base, with 17 bases sitting between them. This CDR3 spans 16 amino acids.

This clone was seen more than once but under ten times. This sequence joins TRBV13 and TRBJ2-3; no clear D gene. Germline-derived CDR1 and CDR2 are PRHDT and FYEKMQ (reference sequence). There are 14 residues in the CDR3. V lost 1 base and J 0 bases, leaving 5 bases between the germline ends. The CDR3 DNA sequence: TGTGCCAGCAGCTTAGTAAGCAGCACAGATACGCAGTATTTT. Translated, it gives CASSLVSSTDTQYF.

The rearrangement uses TRBV4-1 and TRBJ2-3, with 10 bases lining up with TRBD1. Germline lookup yields CDR1 MGHRA and CDR2 YSYEKL. The CDR3 extends over 17 amino acids. V gave up 2 bases and J gave up 6 bases; unmatched junction bases: 11. CDR3 loop: CASSQKPGQGNHDTQYF. CDR3 DNA sequence: TGCGCCAGCAGCCAAAAACCGGGACAGGGGAACCACGATACGCAGTATTTT.

Comment on this clone: A junction boundary mismatches the germline segment, possibly from a read error. The rearrangement joins TRBV6-6 to TRBJ2-5, with TRBD1 matching 8 bases. Germline CDR1 MNHNY, CDR2 SVGAGI (reference sequence). This CDR3 has 16 residues. The DNA of the CDR3 is TGTGCCAGCAGTCCCGCGTCCGCGACAGGGGCCCCTCCGAGGGACTTC. The encoded protein is CASSPASATGAPPRDF.

A single count supports this clone. V usage is TRBV5-6 and J usage is TRBJ1-1, with D possibly matching TRBD1 (5 bases). The CDR3 extends over 13 amino acids. Trimming shortened V by 0 bases and J by 6 bases, and 9 bases separated the two germline ends. CDR1 SGHDT and CDR2 YYEEEE come from the germline V gene. The chain's CDR3 is CASSLAGVSEAFF. The CDR3 DNA sequence: TGTGCCAGCAGCTTGGCGGGGGTTTCTGAAGCTTTCTTT.

The chain carries TRBV2 and TRBJ1-1, with D hard to call. V was pared by 4 bases and J by 1 base, with 10 bases between. This CDR3 contains 14 residues. Germline V CDR1 and CDR2: SNHLY, FYNNEI. CDR3 in amino acids: CASSGSSWNTEAFF. The CDR3 nucleotides are TGTGCCAGCAGTGGTAGTAGCTGGAACACTGAAGCTTTCTTT. Filled out from reference TRBV2 and TRBJ1-1, the complete variable domain reads EPEVTQTPSHQVTQMGQEVILRCVPISNHLYFYWYRQILGQKVEFLVSFYNNEISEKSEIFDDQFSVERPDGSNFTLKIRSTKLEDSAMYFCASSGSSWNTEAFFGQGTRLTVV.

The CDR3 protein is CASSFLFQQGGSYEQYF. The DNA of the CDR3 is TGCGCCAGCAGCTTCCTTTTTCAGCAGGGTGGGTCCTACGAGCAGTACTTC. The rearrangement uses TRBV5-1 and TRBJ2-7; D is possibly TRBD1 (5 bases). This CDR3 is built from 17 residues. CDR1 and CDR2 (germline): SGHRS, YFSETQ. V was trimmed by 2 bases and J by 1 base, leaving 19 bases between them.

This clone was seen a handful of times. The rearrangement links TRBV11-1 to TRBJ2-1; 10 nucleotides agree with TRBD2. Germline V CDR1 and CDR2: SGHAT, FQDESV (reference sequence). Germline trimming cut 2 bases from V and 6 bases from J; bases unmatched to any gene: 7. The CDR3 spans 16 residues. In DNA, the CDR3 is TGTGCCAGCAGCTTACATCTAGCGGGAGTGGCCAATGAGCAGTTCTTC. Amino acids: CASSLHLAGVANEQFF.

This clone showed up just once. The chain links TRBV6-5 to TRBJ1-2, with 7 bases identical to TRBD1. The CDR3 extends over 14 amino acids. Losses at the gene ends were 6 bases for V and 6 bases for J; bases not matched to a gene: 10. CDR1 and CDR2 (germline): MNHEY, SVGAGI. CDR3 nucleotide sequence: TGTGCCAGCAGGCGAGGGGGCGCGCGGGATGGCTACACCTTC. Its translation: CASRRGGARDGYTF.

This clone turned up a few times. V gene TRBV28 combines with J gene TRBJ2-7; D may be TRBD2 (5 bases). Germline-derived CDR1 and CDR2 are MDHEN and SYDVKM. Trimming removed 7 bases at V and 4 bases at J, with 17 bases between. There are 14 residues in the CDR3. The CDR3 DNA is TGTGCCAGCACTCCCCCGGGGTCGAGTTACGAGCAGTACGTC. Protein product: CASTPPGSSYEQYV.

This chain links TRBV4-1 with TRBJ1-5; the match to TRBD1 covers 9 bases. The ends lost 3 bases at V and 4 bases at J; junction bases unmatched: 7. The CDR3 contains 16 residues. CDR1 MGHRA and CDR2 YSYEKL come from the germline V gene. The CDR3 DNA sequence: TGCGCCAGCAGCCAGGACGAACAGGGGGCAAATCAGCCCCAGCATTTT. Translation: CASSQDEQGANQPQHF.

The genes are TRBV19 and TRBJ2-3; 9 bases are a match to TRBD2. J gave up 7 bases and V 1 base, and 6 bases lay outside the gene matches. Germline CDR1 LNHDA, CDR2 SQIVND (reference sequence). This CDR3 region has 15 residues. In DNA, the CDR3 is TGTGCCAGTAGTATAGGGTGGACTAGCGCCAATACGCAGTATTTT. It is translated as CASSIGWTSANTQYF. The whole variable domain, filled in from reference TRBV19 and TRBJ2-3, reads DGGITQSPKYLFRKEGQNVTLSCEQNLNHDAMYWYRQDPGQGLRLIYYSQIVNDFQKGDIAEGYSVSREKKESFPLTVTSAQKNPTAFYLCASSIGWTSANTQYFGPGTRLTVL.

The V call is TRBV5-1, the J call TRBJ2-3; TRBD1 aligns across 7 bases. Germline CDR1 SGHRS, CDR2 YFSETQ. With V trimmed by 5 bases and J by 6 bases, 9 bases remained unmatched. The CDR3 is made up of 14 amino acids. This chain's CDR3 is CASSTGQLGDTQYF. In DNA form, the CDR3 reads TGCGCCAGCAGTACGGGACAGTTGGGGGATACGCAGTATTTT.

This clone was observed once. The chain uses TRBV7-9 and TRBJ2-5; the D gene is possibly TRBD1 (5 bases). Trimming took off 3 bases at V and 4 bases at J, with 12 bases between the two ends. The CDR3 covers 14 residues. Per germline, CDR1 SEHNR and CDR2 FQNEAQ (reference sequence). CDR3 nucleotides: TGTGCCAGCAGCTTTTCGACAGTTATAGAGACCCAGTACTTC. Translating it yields CASSFSTVIETQYF.

Written as DNA, the CDR3 is TGCGCCAGCAGCCAATCTGGAAACACCATATATTTT. Its protein is CASSQSGNTIYF. The J gene is TRBJ1-3, the V gene TRBV5-1; D unresolved. V lost 4 bases, J lost 1 base, and 3 bases lay in between. This CDR3 is 12 amino acids long. CDR1 is SGHRS and CDR2 is YFSETQ in the germline V gene.

The CDR3 DNA reads as TGTGCCAGCAGCTTGACCGGGAGTCAAGAGACCCAGTACTTC. The encoded protein is CASSLTGSQETQYF. V usage is TRBV7-2 and J usage is TRBJ2-5; TRBD2 might be the D (6 bases). The CDR3 sequence is 14 residues long. Trimming shortened V by 3 bases and J by 2 bases, and 10 bases separated the two germline ends. Germline CDR1 and CDR2: SGHTA and FQGNSA.